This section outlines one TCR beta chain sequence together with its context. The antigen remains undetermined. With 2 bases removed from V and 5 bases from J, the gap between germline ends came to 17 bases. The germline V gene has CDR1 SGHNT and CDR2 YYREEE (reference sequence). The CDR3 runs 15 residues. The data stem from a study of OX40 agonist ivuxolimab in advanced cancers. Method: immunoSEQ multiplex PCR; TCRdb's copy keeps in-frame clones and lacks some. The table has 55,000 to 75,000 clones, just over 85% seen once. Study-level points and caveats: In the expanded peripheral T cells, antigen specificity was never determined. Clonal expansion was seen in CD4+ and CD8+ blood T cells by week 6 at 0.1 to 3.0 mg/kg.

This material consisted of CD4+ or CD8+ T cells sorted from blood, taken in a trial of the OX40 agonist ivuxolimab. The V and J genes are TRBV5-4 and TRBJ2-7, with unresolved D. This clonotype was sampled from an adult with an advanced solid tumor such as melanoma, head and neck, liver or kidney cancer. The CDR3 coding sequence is TGTGCCAGCAGCTTTACTCTACCGGGTTTCGACGAGCAGTACTTC. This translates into CASSFTLPGFDEQYF.